By frequency, the clone carrying this TCR beta chain registers medium-sized (0.01 to 0.1%). Its matching antigen is unknown. Enrichment of total CD8+ T cells was achieved using negative magnetic separation. TCR beta libraries were made by UMI-labeled 5' RACE. Reprocessing the 5' RACE reads, TCRdb reports a single entry for every CDR3 protein and omits DNA. Its clone listing holds under 6,000 distinct CDR3 sequences. This sample is part of a study of human CD8 memory T cell subsets. The CDR3 spans 14 residues. CDR1 is LNHNV and CDR2 is YYDKDF in the germline V gene (reference sequence). Study findings and constraints: The stem-like memory T cell repertoire shared very little with the precursor exhausted T cell repertoire.

The chain carries TRBV15 and TRBJ1-5; the D call of TRBD1 rests on TCRdb alone, since no DNA is present to check it. Sequenced input: CD8+ T cells from PBMCs. The sequence was collected from a human donor in good health. Here the CDR3 reads CATSLPGPYQPQHF. The full variable domain, its missing parts supplied by reference TRBV15 and TRBJ1-5, is DAMVIQNPRYQVTQFGKPVTLSCSQTLNHNVMYWYQQKSSQAPKLLFHYYDKDFNNEADTPDNFQSRRPNTSFCFLDIRSPGLGDTAMYLCATSLPGPYQPQHFGDGTRLSIL.